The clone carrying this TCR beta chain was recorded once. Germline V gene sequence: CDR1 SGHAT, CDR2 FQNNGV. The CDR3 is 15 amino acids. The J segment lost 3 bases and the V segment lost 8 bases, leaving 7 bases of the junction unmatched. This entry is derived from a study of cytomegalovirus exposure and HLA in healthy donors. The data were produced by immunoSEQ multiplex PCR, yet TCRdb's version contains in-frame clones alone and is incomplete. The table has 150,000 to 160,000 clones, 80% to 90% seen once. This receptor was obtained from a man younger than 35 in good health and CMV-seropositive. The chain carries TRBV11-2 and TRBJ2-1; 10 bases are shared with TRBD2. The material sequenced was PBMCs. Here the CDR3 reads CASRSGTSVYNEQFF. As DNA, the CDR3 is TGTGCCAGCCGCTCCGGGACTAGCGTCTACAATGAGCAGTTCTTC.